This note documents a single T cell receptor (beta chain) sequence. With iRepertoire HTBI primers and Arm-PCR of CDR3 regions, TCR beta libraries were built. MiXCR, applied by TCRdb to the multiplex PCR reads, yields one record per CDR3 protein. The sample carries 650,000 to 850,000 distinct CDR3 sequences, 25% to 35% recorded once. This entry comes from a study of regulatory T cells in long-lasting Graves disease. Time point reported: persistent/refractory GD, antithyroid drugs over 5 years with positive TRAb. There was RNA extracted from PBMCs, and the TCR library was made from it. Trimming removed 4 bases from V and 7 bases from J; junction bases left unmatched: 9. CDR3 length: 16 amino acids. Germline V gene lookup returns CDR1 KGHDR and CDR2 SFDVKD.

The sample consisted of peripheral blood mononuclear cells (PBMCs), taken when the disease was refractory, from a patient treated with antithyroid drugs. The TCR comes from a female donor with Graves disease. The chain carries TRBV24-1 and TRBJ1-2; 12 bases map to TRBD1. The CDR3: CATSDDRGQGASGYTF. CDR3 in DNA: TGTGCCACCAGTGACGATCGGGGACAGGGGGCAAGTGGCTACACCTTC.